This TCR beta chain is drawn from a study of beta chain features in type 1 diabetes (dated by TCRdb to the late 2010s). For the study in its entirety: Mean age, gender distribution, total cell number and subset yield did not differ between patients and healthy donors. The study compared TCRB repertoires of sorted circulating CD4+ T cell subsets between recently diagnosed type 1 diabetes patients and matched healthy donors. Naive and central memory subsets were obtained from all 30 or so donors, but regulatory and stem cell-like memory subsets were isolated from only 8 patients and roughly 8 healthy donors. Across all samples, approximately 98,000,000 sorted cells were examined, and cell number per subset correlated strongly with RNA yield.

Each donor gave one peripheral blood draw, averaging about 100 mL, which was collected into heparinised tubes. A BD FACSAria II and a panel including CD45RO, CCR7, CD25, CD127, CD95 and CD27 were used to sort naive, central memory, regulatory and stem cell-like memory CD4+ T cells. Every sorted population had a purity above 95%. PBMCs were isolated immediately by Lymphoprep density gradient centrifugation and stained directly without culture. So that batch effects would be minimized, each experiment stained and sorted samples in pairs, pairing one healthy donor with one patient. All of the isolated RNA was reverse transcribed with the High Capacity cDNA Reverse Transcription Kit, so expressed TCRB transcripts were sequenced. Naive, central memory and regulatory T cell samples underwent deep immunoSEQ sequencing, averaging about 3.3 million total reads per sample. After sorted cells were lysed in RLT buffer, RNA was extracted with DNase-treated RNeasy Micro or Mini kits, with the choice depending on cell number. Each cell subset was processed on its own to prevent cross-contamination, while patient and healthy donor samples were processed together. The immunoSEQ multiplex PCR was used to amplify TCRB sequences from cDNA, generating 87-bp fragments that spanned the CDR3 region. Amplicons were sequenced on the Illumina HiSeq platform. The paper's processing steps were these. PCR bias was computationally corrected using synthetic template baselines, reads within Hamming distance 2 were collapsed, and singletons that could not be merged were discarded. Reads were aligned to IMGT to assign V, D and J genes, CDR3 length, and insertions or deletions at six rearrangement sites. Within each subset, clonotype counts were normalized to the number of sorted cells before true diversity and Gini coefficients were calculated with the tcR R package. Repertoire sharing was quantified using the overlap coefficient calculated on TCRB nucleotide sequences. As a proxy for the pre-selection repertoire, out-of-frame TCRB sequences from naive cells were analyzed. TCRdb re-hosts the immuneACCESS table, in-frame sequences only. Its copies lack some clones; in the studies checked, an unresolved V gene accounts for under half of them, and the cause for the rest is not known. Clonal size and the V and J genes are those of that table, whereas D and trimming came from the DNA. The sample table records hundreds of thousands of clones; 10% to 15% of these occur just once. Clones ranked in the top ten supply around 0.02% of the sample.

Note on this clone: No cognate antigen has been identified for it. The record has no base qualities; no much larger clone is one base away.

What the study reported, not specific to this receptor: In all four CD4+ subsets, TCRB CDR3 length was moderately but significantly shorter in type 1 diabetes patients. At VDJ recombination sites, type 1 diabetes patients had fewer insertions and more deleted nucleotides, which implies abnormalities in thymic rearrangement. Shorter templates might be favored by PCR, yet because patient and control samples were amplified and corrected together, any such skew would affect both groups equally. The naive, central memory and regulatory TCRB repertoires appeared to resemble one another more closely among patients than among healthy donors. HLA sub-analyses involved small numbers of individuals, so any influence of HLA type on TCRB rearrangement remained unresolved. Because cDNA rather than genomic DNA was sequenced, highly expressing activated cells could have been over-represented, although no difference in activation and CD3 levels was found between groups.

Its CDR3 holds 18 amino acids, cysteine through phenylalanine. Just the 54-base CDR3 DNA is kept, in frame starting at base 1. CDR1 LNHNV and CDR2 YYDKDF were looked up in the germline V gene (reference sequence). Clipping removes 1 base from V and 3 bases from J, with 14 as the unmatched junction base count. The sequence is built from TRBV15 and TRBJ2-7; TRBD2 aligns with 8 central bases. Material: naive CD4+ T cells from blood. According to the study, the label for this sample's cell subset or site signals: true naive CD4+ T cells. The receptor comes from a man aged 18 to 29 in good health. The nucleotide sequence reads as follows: TGTGCCACCAGCAGAGGGGGTCAGCATGCGGGGGGATACTACGAGCAGTACTTC. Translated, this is CATSRGGQHAGGYYEQYF. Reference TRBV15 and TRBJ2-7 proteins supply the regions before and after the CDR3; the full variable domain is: DAMVIQNPRYQVTQFGKPVTLSCSQTLNHNVMYWYQQKSSQAPKLLFHYYDKDFNNEADTPDNFQSRRPNTSFCFLDIRSPGLGDTAMYLCATSRGGQHAGGYYEQYFGPGTRLTVT.